This section outlines one TCR beta chain sequence together with its context. The sample belongs to a study of blood T cell repertoires in COVID-19. Turning to the study itself: Samples came from the United States, Italy and Spain, spanning acute and convalescent COVID-19. Nucleic acid was either cDNA or gDNA, and it came from T cells, B-cell-depleted T cells, or PBMCs.

V was shortened by 6 bases and J by 0 bases, with 9 bases between the two germline ends. The CDR3 is 13 amino acids. From germline, CDR1 is KGHSH and CDR2 LQKENI. Repertoires were generated with immunoSEQ multiplex PCR, while TCRdb's copy carries only in-frame clones and drops some. Of over 45,000 clones listed, approximately 90% are singletons. The material sequenced was peripheral blood. The chain has TRBV18 and TRBJ2-7, with D unresolved. The sequence was collected from a man between 65 and 80 years old with acute or convalescent COVID-19. CDR3 nucleotide sequence: TGTGCCAGCTCTACTACCTTCTCCTACGAGCAGTACTTC. Protein product: CASSTTFSYEQYF.